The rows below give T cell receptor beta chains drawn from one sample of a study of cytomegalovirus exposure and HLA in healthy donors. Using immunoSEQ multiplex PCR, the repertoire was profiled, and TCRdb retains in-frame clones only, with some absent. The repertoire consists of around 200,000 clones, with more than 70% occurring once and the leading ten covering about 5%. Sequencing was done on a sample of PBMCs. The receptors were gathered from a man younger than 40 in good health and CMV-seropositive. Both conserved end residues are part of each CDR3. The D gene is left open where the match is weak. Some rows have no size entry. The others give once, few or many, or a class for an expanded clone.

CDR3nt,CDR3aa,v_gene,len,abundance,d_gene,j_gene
TGTGCCAGCAGTGCGGGACTAGCCAACAATGAGCAGTTCTTC,CASSAGLANNEQFF,TRBV6-4,14,-,TRBD2,TRBJ2-1
TGTGCCAGCAGTCCCCGACAGGGCGCCCTTGGCGAGCAGTACTTC,CASSPRQGALGEQYF,TRBV11-1,15,once,TRBD1,TRBJ2-7
TGCGCCAGGGGGCGTAGGCAGGGGAGTTACGAGCAGTACTTC,CARGRRQGSYEQYF,TRBV4-3,14,-,-,TRBJ2-7
TGTGCCAGCAGCTCACGGACTAGCGGGAGGATTGAGCAGTTCTTC,CASSSRTSGRIEQFF,TRBV11-2,15,-,TRBD2,TRBJ2-1
TGTGCCAGCAGTTTATCGGTCTGGACAACTCCTAACACTGAAGCTTTCTTT,CASSLSVWTTPNTEAFF,TRBV27,17,-,-,TRBJ1-1
TGTGCCAGCAGTTACCAGAGGAGGAGCACTGAAGCTTTCTTT,CASSYQRRSTEAFF,TRBV6-5,14,-,-,TRBJ1-1
TGTGCCAGCAGCGCCGGTAGCGGGAGTGGAGAGACCCAGTACTTC,CASSAGSGSGETQYF,TRBV9,15,-,TRBD2,TRBJ2-5
TGTGCCAGCAGCTTAGTGGTGCTAGCGGATACGCAGTATTTT,CASSLVVLADTQYF,TRBV7-8,14,once,-,TRBJ2-3
TGTGCCAGCAGCGGTGGAGGGCATGGAAACACCATATATTTT,CASSGGGHGNTIYF,TRBV9,14,-,-,TRBJ1-3
TGCGCCAGCAGCCTTATTGGCTCACAGGGAGAAGCTTTCTTT,CASSLIGSQGEAFF,TRBV5-1,14,-,-,TRBJ1-1
TGTGCCAGCAGCTTGGGTAGCAAAGAGACCCAGTACTTC,CASSLGSKETQYF,TRBV7-3,13,-,-,TRBJ2-5
TGTGCCACCCGGGGGTGGGACTCCCACGAGCAGTACTTC,CATRGWDSHEQYF,TRBV7-9,13,-,-,TRBJ2-7
TGCGCCAGCAGCCAAGCGGGGAACTATGGCTACACCTTC,CASSQAGNYGYTF,TRBV4-3,13,-,-,TRBJ1-2
TGTGCCAGAAGCTTTTTCTCCGGTAAACGCCGCGAAAAACTGTTTTTT,CARSFFSGKRREKLFF,TRBV5-3,16,-,-,TRBJ1-4
TGTGCCTGGTCTGGCGGGAGGGGCAATGAGCAGTTCTTC,CAWSGGRGNEQFF,TRBV30,13,-,TRBD2,TRBJ2-1
TGTGCCTGGAGGAAGGGAGGGAACACTGAAGCTTTCTTT,CAWRKGGNTEAFF,TRBV30,13,-,-,TRBJ1-1
TGTGCCAGCAGTGGGGGGGCCTTGAACACTGAAGCTTTCTTT,CASSGGALNTEAFF,TRBV9,14,-,-,TRBJ1-1
TGTGCCAGCCGTACGAGGGTCGGCTATGGCTACACCTTC,CASRTRVGYGYTF,TRBV7-8,13,-,-,TRBJ1-2